This T cell receptor beta chain was observed in a study of blood T cell repertoires in COVID-19. Turning to the study itself: The samples span acute and convalescent COVID-19 from the United States, Italy and Spain. T cells, B-cell-depleted T cells, or PBMCs provided the cDNA or gDNA that served as material.

Trimming pared 4 bases from V and 6 bases from J, leaving 13 bases between. This CDR3 region has 14 residues. Germline values: CDR1 SGHRS, CDR2 YFSETQ. Original processing methods: From reference gene primer amplification, estimates of nucleated cell counts were derived. TCRdb's table, derived via immunoSEQ multiplex PCR, lists solely in-frame clones and lacks some. D and trimming were read from the DNA, whereas the V and J calls and clone size are those reported in that table. This table holds a few hundred thousand clones, over 80% found once. This clone showed up just once. The sample comprised peripheral blood. The V and J genes are TRBV5-1 and TRBJ2-2; the D gene is possibly TRBD1 (6 bases). The TCR comes from a middle-aged woman who had recovered from COVID-19. CDR3 sequence reads: CASSHREIAGELFF. DNA for the CDR3: TGCGCCAGCAGCCACAGGGAAATCGCCGGGGAGCTGTTTTTT.